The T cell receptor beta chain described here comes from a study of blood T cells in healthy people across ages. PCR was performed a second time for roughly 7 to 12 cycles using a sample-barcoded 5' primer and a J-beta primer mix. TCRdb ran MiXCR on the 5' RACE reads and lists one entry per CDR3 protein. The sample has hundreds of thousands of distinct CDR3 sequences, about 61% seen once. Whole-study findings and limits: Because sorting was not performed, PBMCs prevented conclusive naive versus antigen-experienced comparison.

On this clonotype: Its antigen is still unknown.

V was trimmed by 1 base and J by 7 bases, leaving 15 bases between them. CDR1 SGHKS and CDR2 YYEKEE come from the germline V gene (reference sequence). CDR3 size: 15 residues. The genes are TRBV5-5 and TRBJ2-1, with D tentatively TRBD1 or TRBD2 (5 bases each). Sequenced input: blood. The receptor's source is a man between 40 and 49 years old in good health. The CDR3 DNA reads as TGTGCCAGCAGCTTGTATGGGGGAAAGGAGAATGAGCAGTTCTTC. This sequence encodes CASSLYGGKENEQFF.